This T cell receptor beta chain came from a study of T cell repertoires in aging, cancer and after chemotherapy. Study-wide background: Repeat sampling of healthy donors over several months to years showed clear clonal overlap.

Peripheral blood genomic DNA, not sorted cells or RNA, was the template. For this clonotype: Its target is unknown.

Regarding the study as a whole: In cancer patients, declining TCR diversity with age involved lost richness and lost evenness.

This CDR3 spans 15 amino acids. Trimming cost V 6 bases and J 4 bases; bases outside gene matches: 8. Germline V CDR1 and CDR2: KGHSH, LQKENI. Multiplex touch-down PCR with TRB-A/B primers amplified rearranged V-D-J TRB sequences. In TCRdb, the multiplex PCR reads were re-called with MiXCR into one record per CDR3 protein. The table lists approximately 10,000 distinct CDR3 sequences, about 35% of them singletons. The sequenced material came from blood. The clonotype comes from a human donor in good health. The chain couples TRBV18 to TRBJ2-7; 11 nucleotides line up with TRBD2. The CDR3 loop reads CASSLTSGSMYEQYF. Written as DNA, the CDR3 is TGTGCCAGCTCTCTTACTAGCGGGAGTATGTACGAGCAGTACTTC.